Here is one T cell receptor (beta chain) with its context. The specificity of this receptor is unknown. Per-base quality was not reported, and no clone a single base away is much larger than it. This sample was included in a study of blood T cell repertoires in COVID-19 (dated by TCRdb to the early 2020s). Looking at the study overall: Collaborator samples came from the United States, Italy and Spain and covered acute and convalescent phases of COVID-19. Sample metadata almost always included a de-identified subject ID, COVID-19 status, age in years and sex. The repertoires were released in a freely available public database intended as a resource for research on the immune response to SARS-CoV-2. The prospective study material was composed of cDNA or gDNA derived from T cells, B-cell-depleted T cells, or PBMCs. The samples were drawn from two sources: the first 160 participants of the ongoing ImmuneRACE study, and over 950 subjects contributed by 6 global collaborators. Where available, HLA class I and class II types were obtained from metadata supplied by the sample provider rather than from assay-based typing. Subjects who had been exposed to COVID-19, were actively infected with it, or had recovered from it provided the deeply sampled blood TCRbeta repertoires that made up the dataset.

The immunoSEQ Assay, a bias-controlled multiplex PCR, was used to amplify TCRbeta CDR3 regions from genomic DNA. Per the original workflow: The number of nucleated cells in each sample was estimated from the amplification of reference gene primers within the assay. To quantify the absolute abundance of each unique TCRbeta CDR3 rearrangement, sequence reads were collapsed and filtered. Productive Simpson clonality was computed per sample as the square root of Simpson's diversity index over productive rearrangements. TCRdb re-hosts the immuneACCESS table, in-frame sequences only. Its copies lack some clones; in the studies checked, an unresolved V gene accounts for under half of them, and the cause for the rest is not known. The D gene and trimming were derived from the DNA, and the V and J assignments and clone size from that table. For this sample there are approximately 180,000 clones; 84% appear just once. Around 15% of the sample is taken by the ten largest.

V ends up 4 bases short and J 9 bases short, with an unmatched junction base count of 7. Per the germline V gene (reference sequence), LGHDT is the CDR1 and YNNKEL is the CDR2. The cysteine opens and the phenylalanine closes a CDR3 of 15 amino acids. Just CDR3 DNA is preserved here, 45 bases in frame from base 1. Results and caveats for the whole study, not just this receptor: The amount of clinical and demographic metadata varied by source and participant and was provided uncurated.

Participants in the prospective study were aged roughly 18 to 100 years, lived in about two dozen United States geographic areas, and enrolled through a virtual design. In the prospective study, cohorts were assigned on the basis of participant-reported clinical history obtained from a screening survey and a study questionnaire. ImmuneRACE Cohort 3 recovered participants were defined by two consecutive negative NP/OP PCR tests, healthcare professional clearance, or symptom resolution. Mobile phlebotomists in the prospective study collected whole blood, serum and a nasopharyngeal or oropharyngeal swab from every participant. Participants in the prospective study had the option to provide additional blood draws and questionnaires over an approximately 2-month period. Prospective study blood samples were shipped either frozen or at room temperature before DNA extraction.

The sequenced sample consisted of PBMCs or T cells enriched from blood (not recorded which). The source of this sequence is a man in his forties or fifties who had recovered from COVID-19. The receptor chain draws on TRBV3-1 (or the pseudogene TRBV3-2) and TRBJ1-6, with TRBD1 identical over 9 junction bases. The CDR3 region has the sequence CASSRRGTGTSPLHF. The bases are TGTGCCAGCAGCCGACGTGGGACAGGGACTTCACCCCTCCACTTT.